This TCR beta chain was profiled in a study of identical twins. A few counts support this clonotype. Germline CDR1 DFQATT, CDR2 SNEGSKA (reference sequence). CDR3 size: 18 residues. V was pared by 2 bases and J by 3 bases, with 8 bases of the junction left unmatched. TCRdb reanalysed the 5' RACE reads using MiXCR and keeps one entry per CDR3 protein. This sample has 450,000 to 650,000 distinct CDR3 sequences; 9.5% to 10% occur once, and the top ten carry roughly 3%. The same data also went into a second study, on yellow fever vaccine responses in identical twins.

The chain joins TRBV20-1 to TRBJ2-1, with 15 nucleotides matching TRBD2. This sequence originates from a woman aged 18 to 35 in good health. The sequenced material came from PBMCs. CDR3: CSARSRTSGRAGYNEQFF. CDR3 bases: TGCAGTGCTAGAAGCCGGACTAGCGGGAGGGCCGGCTACAATGAGCAGTTCTTC.